Following are 20 T cell receptor beta chains from one sample sequenced in a study of T cells after yellow fever vaccination (dated by TCRdb to about 2019). The treatment or condition label on this specimen signifies: live attenuated yellow fever vaccine strain. Library preparation was by 5' RACE. Sequencing relied on an Illumina HiSeq 2500. TCRdb's own reprocessing of the public reads used fastp at Q25 and MiXCR and kept productive beta chains. Here each entry gathers all rows of one CDR3 protein and keeps the most common genes and DNA. A total of more than 90,000 distinct CDR3 sequences appear in this sample, roughly 8.9% of them only once. The ten largest clones represent 25% of the sample. The sample consisted of CD8+ T cells sorted from PBMCs, taken 45 days after the yellow fever booster vaccination. All receptors derive from a man aged 30 to 45 who received the YFV17D yellow fever vaccine.

This clonotype was picked up many times. The CDR3 DNA follows: TGTGCCAGCACCCCAGCGGGGAACCAAGAGACCCAGTACTTC. It translates to CASTPAGNQETQYF. This chain joins TRBV12-3 or TRBV12-4 and TRBJ2-5; 7 nucleotides line up with TRBD2. CDR3 size: 14 residues. With 7 bases clipped from V and 0 bases from J, the junction kept 5 bases outside the gene matches.

This clonotype appeared many times. This chain connects TRBV28 to TRBJ2-7; D possibly corresponds to TRBD1 (6 bases). The CDR3 extends over 14 amino acids. Germline V gene data show CDR1 as MDHEN and CDR2 as SYDVKM. With 6 bases removed from V and 3 bases from J, the gap between germline ends came to 15 bases. The CDR3 coding sequence is TGTGCCAGCAGACAGGGCCCGCTCCTCTACGAGCAGTACTTC. Its protein is CASRQGPLLYEQYF.

In this sample, this clonotype turned up many times. The chain is built from TRBV9 and TRBJ2-7; TRBD2 matches 8 bases. Germline loops: CDR1 SGDLS, CDR2 YYNGEE. The CDR3 sequence is 15 residues long. Trimming at V came to 4 bases and at J to 2 bases, leaving 8 bases not matched to a gene. As DNA, the CDR3 is TGTGCCAGCAGCCCTCAGCGGGAGCCACCCTACGAGCAGTACTTC. This sequence encodes CASSPQREPPYEQYF.

The rearrangement links TRBV15 to TRBJ2-3; D is perhaps TRBD1 (5 bases). Germline lookup yields CDR1 LNHNV and CDR2 YYDKDF (reference sequence). The CDR3 runs to 13 residues. Between the trimmed V and J ends, which lost 0 bases and 4 bases, there was a span of 5 bases. CDR3 region: CATSRDRADTQYF. The CDR3 nucleotides are TGTGCCACCAGCAGAGACAGGGCAGATACGCAGTATTTT. Together with reference TRBV15 and TRBJ2-3, the CDR3 gives the full variable domain: DAMVIQNPRYQVTQFGKPVTLSCSQTLNHNVMYWYQQKSSQAPKLLFHYYDKDFNNEADTPDNFQSRRPNTSFCFLDIRSPGLGDTAMYLCATSRDRADTQYFGPGTRLTVL.

In this sample, this clonotype turned up many times. V usage is TRBV6-1 and J usage is TRBJ2-2, with a weak D call TRBD1 (6 bases). The CDR3 loop spans 15 amino acids. With 5 bases removed from V and 1 base from J, the gap between germline ends came to 11 bases. Germline CDR1 is MNHNS and CDR2 is SASEGT. The CDR3 spells CASSRQELNTGELFF. DNA of the CDR3: TGTGCCAGCAGTAGACAGGAATTGAACACCGGGGAGCTGTTTTTT.

Ten or more counts support this clonotype. The gene calls are TRBV29-1 and TRBJ2-1; the match to TRBD2 covers 9 bases. The CDR3 spans 16 residues. V was clipped by 0 bases and J by 3 bases; unmatched bases: 6. Looked up from germline, CDR1 is SQVTM and CDR2 is ANQGSEA. CDR3 sequence reads: CSVEDQGLAYYNEQFF. CDR3 DNA sequence: TGCAGCGTTGAAGATCAGGGACTAGCCTACTACAATGAGCAGTTCTTC.

Many counts were recorded for this clonotype. V gene TRBV11-2 combines with J gene TRBJ2-3, with 9 bases matching TRBD2. CDR1 SGHAT and CDR2 FQNNGV come from the germline V gene. The V and J ends lost 5 bases and 4 bases, in that order; junction bases with no gene match: 7. The CDR3 has 15 residues. CDR3 region: CASSTPLAGSDTQYF. CDR3 coding DNA: TGTGCCAGCAGCACACCACTAGCGGGTTCAGATACGCAGTATTTT.

There are many counts of this clonotype. This chain joins TRBV12-3 or TRBV12-4 and TRBJ2-7; a weak D match, TRBD2 (7 bases). Deletions cut 5 bases from V and 5 bases from J, with 19 bases between. This CDR3 region has 15 residues. CDR3 sequence (DNA): TGTGCCAGCAGTGGCCCCGGGGGGCCCATCCACGAGCAGTACTTC. It translates to CASSGPGGPIHEQYF.

This clonotype has a count of ten or more. The CDR3 protein is CSVAQGAGYEQYF. CDR3 DNA: TGCAGCGTAGCTCAGGGGGCCGGCTACGAGCAGTACTTC. The rearrangement joins TRBV29-1 to TRBJ2-7, with TRBD1 matching 8 bases. Germline lookup yields CDR1 SQVTM and CDR2 ANQGSEA. V shed 6 bases and J 3 bases; nucleotides not matched to a gene: 7. This CDR3 spans 13 amino acids.

V gene TRBV20-1 combines with J gene TRBJ2-1, with 13 positions matching TRBD2. The germline CDR1 and CDR2 sequences are DFQATT and SNEGSKA (reference sequence). The CDR3 contains 18 residues. V trimming: 5 bases; J trimming: 1 base; junction bases outside the gene matches: 11. CDR3 sequence reads: CSAYSGTSGIESYNEQFF. In nucleotides, the CDR3 is TGCAGTGCTTATTCCGGGACTAGCGGGATAGAATCCTACAATGAGCAGTTCTTC.

In this sample, this clonotype turned up many times. The V and J genes are TRBV6-5 and TRBJ2-3, with 14 nucleotides matching TRBD2. CDR1 is MNHEY and CDR2 is SVGAGI in the germline V gene. The CDR3 sequence is 15 residues long. Unmatched junction bases numbered 3, after V lost 6 bases and J lost 4 bases. CDR3 nucleotide sequence: TGTGCCAGCAGAGTGACTAGCGGGGGGGCAGATACGCAGTATTTT. It codes for CASRVTSGGADTQYF.

This clonotype has just a few counts. The chain is built from TRBV7-2 and TRBJ1-5; no firm D call. Germline CDR1 is SGHTA and CDR2 is FQGNSA. The CDR3 totals 14 residues. The ends were cut back, 1 base at V and 9 bases at J, with 13 bases in the middle. The CDR3 DNA reads TGTGCCAGCAGCTTAGTCTTCGCAGAGAGGCCCCAGCATTTT. This translates into CASSLVFAERPQHF.

The table lists this clonotype with a count of one. A much larger clone lies a single base off, so this may be a read error. The chain has TRBV12-3 or TRBV12-4 and TRBJ1-1; no clear D. Trimming shortened V by 5 bases and J by 7 bases, and 14 bases separated the two germline ends. This CDR3 comprises 13 residues. CDR3 protein: CASSPVAVYEAFF. The CDR3 bases are TGTGCCAGCAGTCCCGTCGCGGTGTATGAAGCTTTCTTT.

This clonotype was recorded a few times. The J gene is TRBJ2-1, the V gene TRBV4-2; possibly TRBD2 for D (5 bases). Germline assignment: CDR1 LGHNA and CDR2 YNFKEQ. V was cut by 3 bases and J by 5 bases, with 14 bases left in between. This CDR3 region has 15 residues. As DNA, the CDR3 is TGTGCCAGCAGCCAGGGCAGAGGACTTGACAATGAGCAGTTCTTC. It encodes CASSQGRGLDNEQFF.

The chain carries TRBV7-9 and TRBJ2-5, with D possibly TRBD2 on 5 matching bases. CDR3 size: 14 residues. V was cut by 5 bases and J by 5 bases, with 15 bases left in between. Germline V CDR1 and CDR2: SEHNR, FQNEAQ (reference sequence). CDR3 in amino acids: CASSPLGSRETQYF. CDR3 DNA sequence: TGTGCCAGCAGCCCCCTAGGGAGCCGGGAGACCCAGTACTTC.

This clonotype has ten or more counts. V and J are TRBV7-9 and TRBJ1-1; no reliable D call. The V end was cut by 6 bases, the J end by 2 bases, with 7 bases between. CDR3 size: 12 residues. Germline V gene sequence: CDR1 SEHNR, CDR2 FQNEAQ (reference sequence). The CDR3 protein is CASRSGNTEAFF. The CDR3 region has the DNA TGTGCCAGCAGAAGTGGAAACACTGAAGCTTTCTTT.

This clonotype appeared many times. The genes are TRBV20-1 and TRBJ2-7; TRBD1 matches 9 bases. Trimming at V came to 5 bases and at J to 2 bases, leaving 4 bases not matched to a gene. From germline, CDR1 is DFQATT and CDR2 SNEGSKA (reference sequence). The CDR3 has 13 amino acids. CDR3: CSASWDRAYEQYF. In nucleotides, the CDR3 is TGCAGTGCTTCCTGGGACAGGGCCTACGAGCAGTACTTC.

In its sample, this clonotype was seen many times. The chain combines TRBV20-1 with TRBJ2-7; possibly TRBD2 for D (6 bases). There are 15 residues in the CDR3. Germline lookup yields CDR1 DFQATT and CDR2 SNEGSKA (reference sequence). Trimming left V 6 bases short and J 6 bases short, with 24 bases between. The CDR3 sequence: CSALVPETRAGEQYF. CDR3 in DNA: TGCAGTGCCCTCGTACCCGAGACTAGAGCGGGCGAGCAGTACTTC.

This clonotype was picked up many times. The chain couples TRBV25-1 to TRBJ2-3, with D possibly matching TRBD2 (5 bases). Trimming took 4 bases from V and 0 from J, leaving 11 bases between them. Per germline, CDR1 MGHDK and CDR2 SYGVNS. The CDR3 runs to 15 residues. CDR3 sequence (DNA): TGTGCCAGCAGTGGCAAGACTACTAGCACAGATACGCAGTATTTT. Translation: CASSGKTTSTDTQYF.

This clonotype was found many times. The CDR3 DNA follows: TGTGCCAGCAGCTCAAGGGACAGGGTTGATACGCAGTATTTT. Translation gives CASSSRDRVDTQYF. The J gene is TRBJ2-3, the V gene TRBV7-6; TRBD1 matches 9 bases. The germline gives CDR1 SGHVS, CDR2 FNYEAQ. V trimming: 4 bases; J trimming: 6 bases; junction bases outside the gene matches: 5. The CDR3 contains 14 residues.